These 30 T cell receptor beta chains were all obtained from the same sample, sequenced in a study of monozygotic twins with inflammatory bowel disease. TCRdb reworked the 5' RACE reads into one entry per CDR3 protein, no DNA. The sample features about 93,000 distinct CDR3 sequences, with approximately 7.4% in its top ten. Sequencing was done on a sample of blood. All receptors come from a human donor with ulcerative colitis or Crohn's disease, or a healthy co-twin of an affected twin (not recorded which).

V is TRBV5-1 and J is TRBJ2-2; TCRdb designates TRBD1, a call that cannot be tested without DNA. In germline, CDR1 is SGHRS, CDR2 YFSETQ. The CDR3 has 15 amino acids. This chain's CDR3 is CASSTQTGVPGELFF.

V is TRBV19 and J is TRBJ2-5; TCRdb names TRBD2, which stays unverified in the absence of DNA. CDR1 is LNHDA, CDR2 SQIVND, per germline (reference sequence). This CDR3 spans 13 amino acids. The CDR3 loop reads CASSRGRRETQYF.

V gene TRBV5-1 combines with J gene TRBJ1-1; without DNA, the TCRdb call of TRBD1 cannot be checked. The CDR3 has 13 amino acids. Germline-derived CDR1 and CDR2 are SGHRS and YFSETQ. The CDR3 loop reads CASSLDRGTEAFF. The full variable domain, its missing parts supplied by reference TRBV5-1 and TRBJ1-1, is KAGVTQTPRYLIKTRGQQVTLSCSPISGHRSVSWYQQTPGQGLQFLFEYFSETQRNKGNFPGRFSGRQFSNSRSEMNVSTLELGDSALYLCASSLDRGTEAFFGQGTRLTVV.

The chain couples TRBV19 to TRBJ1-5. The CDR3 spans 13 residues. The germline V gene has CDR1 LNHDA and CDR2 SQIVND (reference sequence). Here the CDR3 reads CASSFSYNQPQHF.

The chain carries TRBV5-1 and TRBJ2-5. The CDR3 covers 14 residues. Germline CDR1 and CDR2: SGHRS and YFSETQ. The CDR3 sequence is CASSVGAETETQYF.

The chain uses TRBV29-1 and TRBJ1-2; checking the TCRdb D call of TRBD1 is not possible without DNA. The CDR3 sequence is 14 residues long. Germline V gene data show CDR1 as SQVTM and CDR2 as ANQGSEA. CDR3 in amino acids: CSVGQGADNYGYTF.

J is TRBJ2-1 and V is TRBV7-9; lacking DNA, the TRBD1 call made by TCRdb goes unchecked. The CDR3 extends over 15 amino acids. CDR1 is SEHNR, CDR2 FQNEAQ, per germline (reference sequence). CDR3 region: CASESGTGSYNEQFF.

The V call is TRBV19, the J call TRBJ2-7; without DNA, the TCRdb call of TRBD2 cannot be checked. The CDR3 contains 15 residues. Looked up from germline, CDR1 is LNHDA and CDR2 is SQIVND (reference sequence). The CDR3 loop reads CASSQSSGTSYEQYF.

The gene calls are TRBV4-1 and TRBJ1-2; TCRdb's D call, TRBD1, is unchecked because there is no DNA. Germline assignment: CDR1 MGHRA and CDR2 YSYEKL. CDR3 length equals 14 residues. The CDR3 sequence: CASSQGDRPYGYTF.

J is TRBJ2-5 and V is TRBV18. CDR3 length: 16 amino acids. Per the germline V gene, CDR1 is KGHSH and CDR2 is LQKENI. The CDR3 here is CASSPLKKKIQETQYF.

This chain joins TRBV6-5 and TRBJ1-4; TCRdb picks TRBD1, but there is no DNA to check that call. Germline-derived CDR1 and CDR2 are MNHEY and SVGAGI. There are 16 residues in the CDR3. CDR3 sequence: CASSYSVGQGVEKLFF.

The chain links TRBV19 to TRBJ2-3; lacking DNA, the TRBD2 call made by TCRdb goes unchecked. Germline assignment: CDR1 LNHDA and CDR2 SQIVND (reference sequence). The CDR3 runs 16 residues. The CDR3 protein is CASGTQGGASTDTQYF.

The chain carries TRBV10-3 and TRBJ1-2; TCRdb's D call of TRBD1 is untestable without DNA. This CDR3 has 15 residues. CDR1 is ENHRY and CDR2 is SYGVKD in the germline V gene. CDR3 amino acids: CAISGGPKGHYGYTF.

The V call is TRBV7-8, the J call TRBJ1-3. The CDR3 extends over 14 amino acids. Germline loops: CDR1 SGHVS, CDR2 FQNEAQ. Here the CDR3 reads CASMLTASGNTIYF.

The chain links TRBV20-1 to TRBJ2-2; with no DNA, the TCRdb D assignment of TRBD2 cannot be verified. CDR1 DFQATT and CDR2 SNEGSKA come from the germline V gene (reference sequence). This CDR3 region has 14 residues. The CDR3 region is CSGTGPGRTGELFF.

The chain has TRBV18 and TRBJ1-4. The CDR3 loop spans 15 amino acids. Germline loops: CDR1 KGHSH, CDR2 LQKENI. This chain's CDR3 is CASSPPQEFGEKLFF.

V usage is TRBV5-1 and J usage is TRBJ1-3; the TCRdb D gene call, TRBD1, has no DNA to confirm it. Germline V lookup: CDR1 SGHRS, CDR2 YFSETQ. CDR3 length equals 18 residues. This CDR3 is CASSLLPGQGMSGNTIYF.

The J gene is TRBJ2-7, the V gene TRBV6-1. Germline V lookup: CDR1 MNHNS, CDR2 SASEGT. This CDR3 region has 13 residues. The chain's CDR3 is CASSEGLTYEQYF.

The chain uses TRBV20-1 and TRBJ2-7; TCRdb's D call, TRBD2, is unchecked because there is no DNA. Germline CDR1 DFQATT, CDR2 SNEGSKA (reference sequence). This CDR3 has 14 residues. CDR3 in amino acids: CSARVLEGTYEQYF.

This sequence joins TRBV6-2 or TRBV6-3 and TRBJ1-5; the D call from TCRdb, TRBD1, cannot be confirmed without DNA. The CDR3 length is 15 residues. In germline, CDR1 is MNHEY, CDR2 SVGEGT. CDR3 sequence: CASSYSYRGNQPQHF.

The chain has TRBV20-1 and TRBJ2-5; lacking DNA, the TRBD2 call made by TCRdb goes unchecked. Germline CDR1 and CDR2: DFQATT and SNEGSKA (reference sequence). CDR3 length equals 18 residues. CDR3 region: CSAPRTSGGARKQETQYF.

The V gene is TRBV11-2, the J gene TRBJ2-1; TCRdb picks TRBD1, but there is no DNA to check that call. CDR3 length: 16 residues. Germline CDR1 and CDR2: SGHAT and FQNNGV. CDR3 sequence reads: CASSLVGQGYDNEQFF.

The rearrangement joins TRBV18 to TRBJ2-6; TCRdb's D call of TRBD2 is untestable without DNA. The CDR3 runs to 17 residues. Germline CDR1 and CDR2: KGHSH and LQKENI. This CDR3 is CASSRSGTFSGANVLTF.

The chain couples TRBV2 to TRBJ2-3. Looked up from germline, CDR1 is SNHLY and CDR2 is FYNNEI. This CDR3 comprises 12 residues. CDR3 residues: CAGTETTDTQYF.

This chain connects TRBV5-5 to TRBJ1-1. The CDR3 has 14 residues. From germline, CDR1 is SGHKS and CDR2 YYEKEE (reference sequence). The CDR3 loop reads CASSLVGPNTEAFF.

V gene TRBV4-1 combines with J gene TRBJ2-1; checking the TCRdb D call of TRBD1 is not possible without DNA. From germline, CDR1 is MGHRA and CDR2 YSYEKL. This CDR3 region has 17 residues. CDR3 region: CASSQVQRQRGYNEQFF.

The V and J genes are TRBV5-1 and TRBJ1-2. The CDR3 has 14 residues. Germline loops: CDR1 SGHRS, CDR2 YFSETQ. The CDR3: CASSLEGSFYGYTF. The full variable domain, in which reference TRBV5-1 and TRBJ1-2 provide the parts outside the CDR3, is KAGVTQTPRYLIKTRGQQVTLSCSPISGHRSVSWYQQTPGQGLQFLFEYFSETQRNKGNFPGRFSGRQFSNSRSEMNVSTLELGDSALYLCASSLEGSFYGYTFGSGTRLTVV.

The CDR3: CASSFSVNEKLFF. The J gene is TRBJ1-4, the V gene TRBV11-2. The CDR3 is made up of 13 amino acids. Germline CDR1 reads SGHAT; CDR2 reads FQNNGV.

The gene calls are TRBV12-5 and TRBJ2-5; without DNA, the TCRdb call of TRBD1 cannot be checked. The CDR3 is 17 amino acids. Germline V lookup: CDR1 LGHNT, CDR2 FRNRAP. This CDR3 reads CASAPYPRSALSETQYF.

The chain's CDR3 is CASSQEGTNTGELFF. This chain joins TRBV4-2 and TRBJ2-2; TCRdb gives TRBD1 as the D gene, but with no DNA this cannot be confirmed. This CDR3 is built from 15 residues. Germline V gives CDR1 LGHNA, CDR2 YNFKEQ.